Listed below are T cell receptor beta chains from one sample, sequenced in a study of blood T cell repertoires in COVID-19. Sequencing was performed with immunoSEQ multiplex PCR; in TCRdb, only in-frame clones are kept and a portion is missing. The data contain 200,000 to 250,000 clones, under 90% of them singletons. Sequencing used PBMCs or T cells enriched from blood (not recorded which). These receptors all come from a man between 60 and 75 years old who had recovered from COVID-19. CDR3s include the opening cysteine and the closing phenylalanine or tryptophan. A D gene is named only where the DNA matches it firmly. Clone size is stated in some rows and not others, as once, few, many or a class when expanded.

CDR3: CASSESTVSPLHF
DNA: TGCGCCAGCAGTGAGTCGACAGTATCACCCCTCCACTTT
size: NA
length: 13
D: NA
V: TRBV10-1
J: TRBJ1-6

CDR3: CASSQDLRQKAFF
DNA: TGTGCCAGCAGCCAAGATTTGCGACAAAAAGCTTTCTTT
size: NA
length: 13
D: NA
V: TRBV3-1/TRBV3-2
J: TRBJ1-1

CDR3: CASSPYRGQGQPQHF
DNA: TGTGCCAGCAGTCCATACAGGGGGCAGGGTCAGCCCCAGCATTTT
size: once
length: 15
D: TRBD1
V: TRBV6-5
J: TRBJ1-5

CDR3: CASSTTPGGAETQYF
DNA: TGTGCCAGCAGCACCACCCCGGGAGGCGCAGAGACCCAGTACTTC
size: NA
length: 15
D: TRBD2
V: TRBV13
J: TRBJ2-5

CDR3: CASSYSLGGQLYEQYF
DNA: TGTGCCAGCAGTTACTCGTTAGGGGGACAACTCTACGAGCAGTACTTC
size: NA
length: 16
D: NA
V: TRBV6-2/TRBV6-3
J: TRBJ2-7

CDR3: CASGLGGQGYTGELFF
DNA: TGTGCTAGTGGTTTGGGCGGACAGGGGTACACCGGGGAGCTGTTTTTT
size: NA
length: 16
D: TRBD1
V: TRBV12-5
J: TRBJ2-2

CDR3: CSVEAGTGNYGYTF
DNA: TGCAGCGTTGAGGCCGGGACAGGGAACTATGGCTACACCTTC
size: NA
length: 14
D: TRBD1
V: TRBV29-1
J: TRBJ1-2

CDR3: CASSQGDTEAFF
DNA: TGTGCCAGCTCACAGGGGGACACTGAAGCTTTCTTT
size: NA
length: 12
D: NA
V: TRBV18
J: TRBJ1-1

CDR3: CASSSTGGYEQYF
DNA: TGCGCCAGCAGCTCAACAGGGGGCTACGAGCAGTACTTC
size: few
length: 13
D: TRBD1
V: TRBV5-1
J: TRBJ2-7

CDR3: CASSFGIPGQGEAFF
DNA: TGTGCCAGCAGCTTCGGGATCCCGGGACAGGGAGAAGCTTTCTTT
size: NA
length: 15
D: TRBD1
V: TRBV11-2
J: TRBJ1-1

CDR3: CASSSQGDNEQFF
DNA: TGTGCCAGCAGCTCGCAGGGGGACAATGAGCAGTTCTTC
size: NA
length: 13
D: TRBD1
V: TRBV11-3
J: TRBJ2-1

CDR3: CASTSDPNGDSPLHF
DNA: TGTGCCAGCACCTCGGACCCCAACGGGGATTCACCCCTCCACTTT
size: NA
length: 15
D: NA
V: TRBV2
J: TRBJ1-6

CDR3: CASSQDDLQGAGELFF
DNA: TGTGCCAGCAGCCAAGATGATTTACAGGGAGCCGGGGAGCTGTTTTTT
size: NA
length: 16
D: NA
V: TRBV4-2
J: TRBJ2-2

CDR3: CASIRSGDSFTGELFF
DNA: TGCGCCAGCATCAGGTCCGGGGACAGCTTCACCGGGGAGCTGTTTTTT
size: NA
length: 16
D: TRBD1
V: TRBV5-1
J: TRBJ2-2

CDR3: CASSRGRATNEKLFF
DNA: TGTGCCAGCAGCAGGGGGCGAGCAACTAATGAAAAACTGTTTTTT
size: NA
length: 15
D: TRBD1
V: TRBV5-6
J: TRBJ1-4

CDR3: CASSPIRGLVSYEQYF
DNA: TGTGCCAGCAGCCCCATTAGGGGACTAGTCAGCTACGAGCAGTACTTC
size: NA
length: 16
D: TRBD2
V: TRBV6-6
J: TRBJ2-7